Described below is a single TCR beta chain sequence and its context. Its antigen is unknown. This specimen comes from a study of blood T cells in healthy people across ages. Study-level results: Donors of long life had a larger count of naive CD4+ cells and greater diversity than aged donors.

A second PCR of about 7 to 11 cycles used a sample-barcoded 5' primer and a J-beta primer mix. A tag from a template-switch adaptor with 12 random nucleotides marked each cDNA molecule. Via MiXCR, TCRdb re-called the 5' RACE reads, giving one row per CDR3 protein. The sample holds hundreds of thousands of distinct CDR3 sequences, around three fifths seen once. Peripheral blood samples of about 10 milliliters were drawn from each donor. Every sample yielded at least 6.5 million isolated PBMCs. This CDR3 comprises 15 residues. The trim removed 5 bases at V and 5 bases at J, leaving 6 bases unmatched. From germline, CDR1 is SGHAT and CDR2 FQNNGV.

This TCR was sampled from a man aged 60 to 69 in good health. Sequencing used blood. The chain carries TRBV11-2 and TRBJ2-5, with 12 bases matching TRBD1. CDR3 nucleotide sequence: TGTGCCAGCAGCGTCGGGACAGGGGGCTTGGAGACCCAGTACTTC. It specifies CASSVGTGGLETQYF.